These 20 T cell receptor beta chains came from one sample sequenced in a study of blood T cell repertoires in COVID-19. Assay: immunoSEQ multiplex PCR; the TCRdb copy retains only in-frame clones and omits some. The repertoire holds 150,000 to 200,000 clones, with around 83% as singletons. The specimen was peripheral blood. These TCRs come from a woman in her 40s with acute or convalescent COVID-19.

CDR3 sequence reads: CASSLGEGGYNQPQHF. CDR3 nucleotide sequence: TGTGCCAGCAGCTTAGGGGAGGGTGGCTACAATCAGCCCCAGCATTTT. The V gene is TRBV7-9, the J gene TRBJ1-5, with D hard to call. This CDR3 is 16 amino acids long. The germline gives CDR1 SEHNR, CDR2 FQNEAQ (reference sequence). The V and J ends lost 1 base and 3 bases respectively, with 13 bases between them.

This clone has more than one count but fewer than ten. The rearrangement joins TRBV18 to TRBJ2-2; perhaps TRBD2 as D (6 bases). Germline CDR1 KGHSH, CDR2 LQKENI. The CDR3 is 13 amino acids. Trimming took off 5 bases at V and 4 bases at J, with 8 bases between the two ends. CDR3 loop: CASSWGGTGELFF. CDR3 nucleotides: TGTGCCAGCTCATGGGGAGGCACCGGGGAGCTGTTTTTT.

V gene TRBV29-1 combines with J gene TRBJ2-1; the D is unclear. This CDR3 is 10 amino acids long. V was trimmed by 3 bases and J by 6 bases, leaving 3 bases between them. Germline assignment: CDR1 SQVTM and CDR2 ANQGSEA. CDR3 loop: CSVERNEQFF. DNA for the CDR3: TGCAGCGTTGAGCGCAATGAGCAGTTCTTC.

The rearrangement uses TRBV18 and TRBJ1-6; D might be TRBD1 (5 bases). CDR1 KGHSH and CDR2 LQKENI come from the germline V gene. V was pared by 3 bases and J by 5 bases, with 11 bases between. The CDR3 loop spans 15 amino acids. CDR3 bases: TGTGCCAGCTCACCTACTCCGGGGGATAATTCACCCCTCCACTTT. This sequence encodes CASSPTPGDNSPLHF.

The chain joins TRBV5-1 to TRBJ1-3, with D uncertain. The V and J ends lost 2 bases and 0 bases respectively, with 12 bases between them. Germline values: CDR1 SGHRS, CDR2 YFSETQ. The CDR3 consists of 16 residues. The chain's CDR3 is CASSFLGLSSGNTIYF. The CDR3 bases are TGCGCCAGCAGCTTTTTGGGCCTATCCTCTGGAAACACCATATATTTT.

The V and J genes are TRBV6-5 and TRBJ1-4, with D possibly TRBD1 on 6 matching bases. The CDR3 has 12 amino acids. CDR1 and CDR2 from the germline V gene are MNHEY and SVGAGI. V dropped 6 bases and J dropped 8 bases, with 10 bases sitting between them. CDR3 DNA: TGTGCCAGCAGAAGGGACACGGAAAAACTGTTTTTT. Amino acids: CASRRDTEKLFF.

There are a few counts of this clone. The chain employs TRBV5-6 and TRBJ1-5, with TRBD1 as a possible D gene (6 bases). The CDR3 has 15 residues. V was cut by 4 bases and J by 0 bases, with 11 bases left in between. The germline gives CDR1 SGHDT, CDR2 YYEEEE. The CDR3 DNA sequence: TGTGCCAGCAGCAACAGGGTCTATAGCAATCAGCCCCAGCATTTT. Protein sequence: CASSNRVYSNQPQHF.

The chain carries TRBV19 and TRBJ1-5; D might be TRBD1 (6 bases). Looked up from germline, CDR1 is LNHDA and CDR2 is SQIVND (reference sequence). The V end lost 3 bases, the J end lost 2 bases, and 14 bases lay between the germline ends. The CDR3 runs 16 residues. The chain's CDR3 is CASSMRGGEGNQPQHF. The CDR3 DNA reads TGTGCCAGTAGTATGCGAGGGGGGGAGGGCAATCAGCCCCAGCATTTT.

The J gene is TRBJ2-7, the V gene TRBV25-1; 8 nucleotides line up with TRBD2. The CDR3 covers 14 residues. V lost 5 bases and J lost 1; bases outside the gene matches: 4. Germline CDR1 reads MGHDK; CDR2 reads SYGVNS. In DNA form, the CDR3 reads TGTGCCAGCAGTTCGGGGGGGGGATCCTACGAGCAGTACTTC. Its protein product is CASSSGGGSYEQYF.

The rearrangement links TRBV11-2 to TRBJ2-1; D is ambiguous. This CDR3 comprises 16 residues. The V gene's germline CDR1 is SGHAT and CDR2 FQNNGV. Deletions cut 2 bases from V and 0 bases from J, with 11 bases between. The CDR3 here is CASSLTSSLSYNEQFF. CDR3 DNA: TGTGCCAGCAGCTTAACGTCGAGCCTCTCCTACAATGAGCAGTTCTTC.

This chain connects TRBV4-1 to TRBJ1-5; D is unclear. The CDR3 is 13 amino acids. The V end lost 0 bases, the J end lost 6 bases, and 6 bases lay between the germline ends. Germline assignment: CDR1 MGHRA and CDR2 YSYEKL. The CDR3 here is CASSQDLSQPQHF. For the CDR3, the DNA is TGCGCCAGCAGCCAAGATTTGAGTCAGCCCCAGCATTTT.

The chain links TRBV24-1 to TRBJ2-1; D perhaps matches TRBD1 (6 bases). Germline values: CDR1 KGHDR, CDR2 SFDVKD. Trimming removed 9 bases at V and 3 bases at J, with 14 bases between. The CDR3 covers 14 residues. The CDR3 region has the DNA TGTGCCACCGCGGGCTCAGGGGTCTACAATGAGCAGTTCTTC. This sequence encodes CATAGSGVYNEQFF.

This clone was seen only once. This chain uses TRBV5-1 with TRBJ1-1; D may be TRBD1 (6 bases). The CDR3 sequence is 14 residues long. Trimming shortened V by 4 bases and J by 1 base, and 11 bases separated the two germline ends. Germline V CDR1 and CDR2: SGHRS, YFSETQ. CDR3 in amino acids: CASSGRGENTEAFF. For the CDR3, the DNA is TGCGCCAGCAGCGGGAGGGGGGAGAACACTGAAGCTTTCTTT.

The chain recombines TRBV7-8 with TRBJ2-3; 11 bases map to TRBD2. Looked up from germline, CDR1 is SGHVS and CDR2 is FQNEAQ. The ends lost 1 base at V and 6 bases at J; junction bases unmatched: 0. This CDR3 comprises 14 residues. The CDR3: CASSLGLAGDTQYF. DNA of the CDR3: TGTGCCAGCAGCTTAGGACTAGCGGGGGATACGCAGTATTTT.

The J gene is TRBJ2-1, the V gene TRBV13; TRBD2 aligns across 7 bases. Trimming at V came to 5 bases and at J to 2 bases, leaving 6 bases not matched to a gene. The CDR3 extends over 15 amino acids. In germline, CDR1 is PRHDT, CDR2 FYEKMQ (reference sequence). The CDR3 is CASSPGGFAYNEQFF. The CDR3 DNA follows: TGTGCCAGCAGCCCGGGGGGTTTCGCCTACAATGAGCAGTTCTTC.

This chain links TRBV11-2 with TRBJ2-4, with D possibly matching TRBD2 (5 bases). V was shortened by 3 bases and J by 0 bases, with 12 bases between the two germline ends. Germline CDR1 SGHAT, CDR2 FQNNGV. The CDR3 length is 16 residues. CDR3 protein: CASSLGGHSAKNIQYF. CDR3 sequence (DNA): TGTGCCAGCAGCTTGGGCGGGCATTCAGCCAAAAACATTCAGTACTTC.

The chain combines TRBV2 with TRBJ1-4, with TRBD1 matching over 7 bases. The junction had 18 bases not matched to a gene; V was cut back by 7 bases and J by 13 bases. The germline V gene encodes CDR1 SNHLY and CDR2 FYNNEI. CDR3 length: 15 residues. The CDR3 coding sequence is TGTGCCAGCAACCGGGACAGCCTTACGAGCGAGGGACTGTTTTTT. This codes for CASNRDSLTSEGLFF.

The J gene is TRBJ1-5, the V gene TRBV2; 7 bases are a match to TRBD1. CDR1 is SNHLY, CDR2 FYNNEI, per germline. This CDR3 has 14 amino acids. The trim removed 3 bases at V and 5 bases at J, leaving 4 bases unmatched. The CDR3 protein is CASSELTGHQPQHF. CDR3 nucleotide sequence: TGTGCCAGCAGTGAGTTGACAGGGCATCAGCCCCAGCATTTT.

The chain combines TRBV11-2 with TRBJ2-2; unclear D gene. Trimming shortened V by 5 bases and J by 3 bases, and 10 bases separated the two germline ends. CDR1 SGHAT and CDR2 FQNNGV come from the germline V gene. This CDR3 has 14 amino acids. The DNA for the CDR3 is TGTGCCAGCAGCCCCGACCGGGACACCGGGGAGCTGTTTTTT. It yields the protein CASSPDRDTGELFF.

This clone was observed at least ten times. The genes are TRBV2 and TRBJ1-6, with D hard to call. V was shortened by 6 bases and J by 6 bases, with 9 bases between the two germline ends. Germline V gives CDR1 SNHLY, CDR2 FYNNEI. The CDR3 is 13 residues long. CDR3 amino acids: CASRRSGNSPLHF. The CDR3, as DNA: TGTGCCAGCAGACGTTCGGGTAATTCACCCCTCCACTTT.